The source of this T cell receptor beta chain is a study of T cell responses to AZD1222 COVID-19 vaccine (dated by TCRdb to 2020 to 2023). For the wider study: TCR sequencing was performed for roughly 250 trial participants, of whom approximately 200 were given two doses of AZD1222 and around 26 were given two doses of MenACWY control vaccine. Trial participants were enrolled by age into 18-55, 56-69 and 70-plus year subgroups, with approximately 160, 26 and 62 TCR-sequenced participants respectively. What the authors observed across the whole study: Conclusions about previously exposed vaccinees are limited, since just a handful of AZD1222 recipients were seropositive for SARS-CoV-2 at baseline. Because no samples from the day 14 peak response were available, repertoires could be characterized only after the peak T cell response. Reportedly, close to half of the unique spike-specific TCRs recognized epitopes lying outside the regions that are mutated in the B.1.351 and B.1.1.7 variants. In the small 56-69-year group, the increase in depth fell short of significance, most likely because of low power. After two AZD1222 doses, spike-specific TCR breadth and depth were significantly higher than at day 0 and than in MenACWY recipients. The whole spike protein was spanned by vaccine-associated CD4 TCRs, and dominant responses were seen in regions 160-218 and 743-854. Most participants were white British and females outnumbered males, and the authors suggested that clonal diversity may have been underestimated.

What the time point label conveys for this sample: about 28 days (+/-7) after the second vaccine dose. AZD1222 recipients given second doses at about 4 weeks or at about 12 weeks were pooled, since spike-specific TCR depth and breadth were not found to differ between the two schedules. Samples from vaccinated people were obtained from the UK trials COV001 and COV002, which included a single-blind randomized controlled phase 2/3 trial of AZD1222 (ChAdOx1 nCoV-19) in healthy adults. For TCRbeta chain sequencing, PBMC samples were collected from trial participants at day 0 and at day 28 after the second dose. The CDR3 regions of human TCRbeta chains were analyzed by immunosequencing. For the original study's pipeline: TCRs in the repertoires were compared against a reference library of SARS-CoV-2-specific TCRs that had been generated with the MIRA antigen-specificity platform. Breadth meant the fraction of unique TCRs that were SARS-CoV-2-associated, whereas depth meant the fraction of total T cells that were SARS-CoV-2-associated. Using the MIRA data, each spike-specific TCR was assigned both to the spike region to which the TCR was reactive and to a CD4 or CD8 class. Log10-transformed breadth and depth values were compared by one-way ANOVA with Sidak's multiple comparisons tests. TCRdb retrieved this table from immuneACCESS and kept in-frame rearrangements only. Not all clones are present; in checked studies, unresolved V genes account for under half, and no reason is known for the remainder. Clone size and V and J calls were adopted from that table, with D and trimming inferred from the DNA. The sample table holds about 100,000 clones, of which about 90% were seen once. Of the sample, about 10% falls within the top ten clones.

With respect to this clone: Its antigen is not yet known. Base qualities are not recorded, but no much larger clone differs from it by a single base.

Specimen: peripheral blood, collected 28 days after the second AZD1222 dose. The clonotype was recovered from an adult who received the AZD1222 COVID-19 vaccine.

The nucleotides are TGTGCCAGCAGCTTTTTTCTAGCGGGAGGGGCCGAGCAGTACTTC. This yields the protein CASSFFLAGGAEQYF. The chain links TRBV13 with TRBJ2-7, and TRBD2 aligns with 12 junction nucleotides. V loses 3 bases at its end and J loses 6 bases; junction bases beyond the gene matches: 6. The CDR3 spans 15 residues, from the cysteine through the phenylalanine. The CDR3 DNA has 45 bases and is translated from base 1. CDR1 PRHDT and CDR2 FYEKMQ are derived from the germline V gene (reference sequence).